The rows below give T cell receptor beta chains drawn from one sample of a study of T-cell reconstitution after alpha-beta-depleted transplantation in children. One entry per CDR3 protein, called by TCRdb with MiXCR from the PCR reads. The sample lists approximately 200,000 distinct CDR3 sequences; approximately 15% were seen once. This specimen was PBMCs from the stem cell graft donor, taken from the stem cell graft. These receptors originate from a human donor who donated a stem cell graft to a child with acute lymphoblastic leukemia. CDR3s include the opening cysteine and the closing phenylalanine or tryptophan. Each record gives: V gene, J gene, clone size, D gene, CDR3 protein, CDR3 DNA. A D gene is named only where the DNA matches it firmly. Size is stated for part of the rows, as once, few or many counts, or as a class when the clone is expanded.

TRBV4-1,TRBJ1-5,few,-,CASSQEAGRMYQPQHF,TGCGCCAGCAGCCAAGAGGCAGGGCGTATGTATCAGCCCCAGCATTTT
TRBV5-4,TRBJ1-2,-,TRBD1,CASSFAMGQGATVYTF,TGTGCCAGCAGCTTCGCCATGGGACAGGGGGCTACGGTCTACACCTTC
TRBV6-1,TRBJ2-3,few,TRBD2,CASSDMSGRARDTQYF,TGTGCCAGCAGTGATATGTCCGGGAGGGCCAGAGATACGCAGTATTTT
TRBV5-1,TRBJ2-1,many,TRBD1,CASRDPGQGIHEQFF,TGCGCCAGCAGGGACCCGGGACAGGGGATCCATGAGCAGTTCTTC
TRBV2,TRBJ2-5,many,-,CASSDRTQGETQYF,TGTGCCAGCAGCGACAGAACCCAAGGAGAGACCCAGTACTTC
TRBV4-1,TRBJ1-4,many,-,CASSPQMIFGRSGVKLFF,TGCGCCAGCAGCCCGCAAATGATATTTGGACGAAGCGGGGTAAAACTGTTTTTT
TRBV11-3,TRBJ2-2,few,-,CASSSYRNRAGELFF,TGTGCCAGCAGCTCATATAGAAACCGGGCCGGGGAGCTGTTTTTT
TRBV6-6,TRBJ2-7,-,-,CASSPGPAGEQYF,TGTGCCAGCAGTCCGGGCCCCGCGGGAGAGCAGTACTTC
TRBV29-1,TRBJ2-7,many,-,CSVSTTDRSTAEQYF,TGCAGCGTCTCTACAACCGACAGGTCCACCGCTGAGCAGTACTTC
TRBV3-1,TRBJ1-4,few,TRBD1,CASSQGPGQGEKLFF,TGTGCCAGCAGCCAGGGTCCGGGACAGGGTGAAAAACTGTTTTTT
TRBV19,TRBJ2-1,once,-,CASSTLKNNEQFF,TGTGCCAGTAGTACCCTAAAGAACAATGAGCAGTTCTTC
TRBV5-1,TRBJ1-1,many,TRBD1,CASSRDSPNTEAFF,TGCGCCAGCAGCCGGGACAGCCCAAACACTGAAGCTTTCTTT
TRBV5-1,TRBJ2-4,many,-,CASSPSRGKNIQYF,TGCGCCAGCAGCCCGTCCCGTGGCAAAAACATTCAGTACTTC
TRBV20-1,TRBJ1-1,-,-,CSPKAGDTEAFF,TGCAGCCCCAAGGCGGGAGACACTGAAGCTTTCTTT
TRBV6-1,TRBJ2-2,-,TRBD2,CASSALAGGGNTGELFF,TGTGCCAGCAGTGCGTTAGCGGGAGGGGGGAACACCGGGGAGCTGTTTTTT
TRBV3-1,TRBJ2-6,many,-,CASSLRGANVLTF,TGTGCCAGCAGCCTACGTGGGGCCAACGTCCTGACTTTC
TRBV5-1,TRBJ2-2,many,-,CASSKTSTIGNTGELFF,TGCGCCAGCAGCAAGACCTCGACAATAGGGAACACCGGGGAGCTGTTTTTT
TRBV5-1,TRBJ2-5,many,-,CASRQQETQYF,TGCGCCAGCAGACAGCAAGAGACCCAGTACTTC
TRBV12-3/TRBV12-4,TRBJ1-1,many,-,CASRWGENTEAFF,TGTGCCAGCAGGTGGGGAGAGAACACTGAAGCTTTCTTT
TRBV20-1,TRBJ2-5,many,TRBD1,CSASRTGMPAPLETQYF,TGCAGTGCCTCTCGGACAGGGATGCCGGCCCCTCTAGAGACCCAGTACTTC
TRBV7-2,TRBJ1-1,many,-,CASSLRRNTEAFF,TGTGCCAGCAGCTTACGGCGGAACACTGAAGCTTTCTTT
TRBV10-2,TRBJ1-1,many,-,CASSAEWGAHTEAFF,TGCGCCAGCAGTGCCGAGTGGGGGGCGCATACTGAAGCTTTCTTT
TRBV29-1,TRBJ2-1,many,-,CSVIPGANEQFF,TGCAGCGTTATCCCGGGAGCCAATGAGCAGTTCTTC
TRBV7-9,TRBJ2-7,many,TRBD1,CASSGDRDYEQYF,TGTGCCAGCAGCGGGGACAGGGACTACGAGCAGTACTTC
TRBV5-6,TRBJ2-7,many,-,CASSLTRTRFYEQYF,TGTGCCAGCAGCTTAACTCGGACGCGCTTCTACGAGCAGTACTTC
TRBV5-1,TRBJ1-6,many,-,CASSLEWTANSPLHF,TGCGCCAGCAGCTTGGAATGGACAGCCAATTCACCCCTCCACTTT
TRBV12-3/TRBV12-4,TRBJ2-5,many,-,CASSFWGETQYF,TGTGCCAGCAGTTTTTGGGGGGAGACCCAGTACTTC
TRBV5-1,TRBJ2-7,many,-,CASSPHREAYEQYF,TGCGCCAGCAGCCCGCACAGGGAAGCCTACGAGCAGTACTTC
TRBV20-1,TRBJ2-2,many,TRBD2,CSARDIRLADTGELFF,TGCAGTGCTAGAGATATTAGGCTAGCGGACACCGGGGAGCTGTTTTTT
TRBV10-2,TRBJ2-1,-,-,CASSELRTAYNEQFF,TGCGCCAGCAGTGAGTTGAGGACGGCCTACAATGAGCAGTTCTTC
TRBV12-3/TRBV12-4,TRBJ2-1,many,-,CASSSIRRQFF,TGTGCCAGCAGTTCGATCAGGAGGCAGTTCTTC
TRBV7-8,TRBJ1-1,few,-,CASSLAVLQMNTEAFF,TGTGCCAGCAGCTTAGCGGTGTTGCAAATGAACACTGAAGCTTTCTTT
TRBV24-1,TRBJ2-7,many,-,CAITGSGSYEQYF,TGTGCCATCACAGGGAGTGGCTCCTACGAGCAGTACTTC
TRBV6-1,TRBJ1-1,many,TRBD1,CASRPRWGQGQNTEAFF,TGTGCCAGCAGACCCAGGTGGGGACAGGGGCAGAACACTGAAGCTTTCTTT
TRBV9,TRBJ1-4,many,-,CASKEGPLNEKLFF,TGTGCCAGCAAGGAGGGTCCCCTTAATGAAAAACTGTTTTTT
TRBV5-4,TRBJ1-2,-,-,CASSLDPAIYGYTF,TGTGCCAGCAGCTTGGACCCAGCAATCTATGGCTACACCTTC
TRBV20-1,TRBJ2-1,few,TRBD2,CSARASGGNNEQFF,TGCAGTGCGCGAGCTAGCGGAGGCAACAATGAGCAGTTCTTC
TRBV7-8,TRBJ2-1,many,-,CASSLVMEAWQFF,TGTGCCAGCAGCTTAGTGATGGAAGCTTGGCAGTTCTTC
TRBV5-1,TRBJ2-2,many,-,CASSLGRAYTGELFF,TGCGCCAGCAGCTTGGGCAGGGCATACACCGGGGAGCTGTTTTTT
TRBV5-4,TRBJ1-1,-,TRBD1,CASSSKTGAPEAFF,TGTGCCAGCAGCTCCAAAACAGGGGCCCCTGAAGCTTTCTTT
TRBV27,TRBJ1-2,many,-,CASSLRAGGGSNYGYTF,TGTGCCAGCAGTTTGAGGGCAGGAGGGGGGTCTAACTATGGCTACACCTTC
TRBV19,TRBJ2-1,-,-,CASSISLPVEQFF,TGTGCCAGTAGTATCTCGCTTCCAGTTGAGCAGTTCTTC
TRBV12-3/TRBV12-4,TRBJ2-1,few,TRBD2,CASSLSSGSYEQFF,TGTGCCAGCAGTTTATCTAGCGGGAGCTATGAGCAGTTCTTC
TRBV20-1,TRBJ1-1,few,TRBD1,CSARDQGAANTEAFF,TGCAGTGCTAGAGATCAGGGGGCGGCGAACACTGAAGCTTTCTTT
TRBV20-1,TRBJ2-1,many,TRBD2,CSARDRWASGRAYSYNEQFF,TGCAGTGCTAGAGATCGTTGGGCTAGCGGGAGGGCCTACTCCTACAATGAGCAGTTCTTC
TRBV5-1,TRBJ1-1,few,TRBD1,CASSSWTGEAFF,TGCGCCAGCAGCTCCTGGACAGGGGAAGCTTTCTTT
TRBV10-2,TRBJ2-7,many,TRBD2,CASWDPGLAPYEQYF,TGCGCCAGCTGGGATCCGGGACTAGCCCCCTACGAGCAGTACTTC
TRBV12-3/TRBV12-4,TRBJ1-1,few,-,CASSLGHQNTEAFF,TGTGCCAGCAGTTTAGGACACCAGAACACTGAAGCTTTCTTT
TRBV5-1,TRBJ2-1,-,TRBD2,CASSLSAGGPSISSYNEQFF,TGCGCCAGCAGCTTGTCTGCGGGAGGGCCCTCTATAAGCTCCTACAATGAGCAGTTCTTC
TRBV6-1,TRBJ2-3,many,-,CASRSWLGDSTDTQYF,TGTGCCAGCAGATCGTGGCTAGGGGACAGCACAGATACGCAGTATTTT
TRBV9,TRBJ2-2,many,-,CASSVVGGELFF,TGTGCCAGCAGCGTAGTGGGCGGGGAGCTGTTTTTT
TRBV6-1,TRBJ2-1,many,-,CASRRGKEAYNEQFF,TGTGCCAGCAGGCGGGGAAAGGAGGCCTACAATGAGCAGTTCTTC
TRBV5-1,TRBJ2-7,many,-,CASSSGESGEQYF,TGCGCCAGCAGCTCAGGGGAATCGGGGGAGCAGTACTTC